This TCR beta chain was recorded in a study of shared clonotypes between healthy human individuals. In the study overall: Every donor yielded three CD4 naive, three CD4 memory, two CD8 naive and one CD8 memory plate.

Libraries were prepared by immunoSEQ multiplex PCR; TCRdb keeps only in-frame clonotypes and omits some of them. This table holds about 110,000 clones, 68% found once. This clone was observed once. The antigen is not known. Study-level results: Lower generation probabilities were found for non-shared clonotypes than for those shared by all four donors. In general, naive subsets displayed greater estimated richness than memory subsets did.

CCR7-negative CD45RA+ TemRA cells were pooled with CD45RO+ cells for CD8 memory. Germline loops: CDR1 SGHTA, CDR2 FQGNSA. Deletions cut 2 bases from V and 3 bases from J, with 11 bases between. CDR3 length: 14 amino acids. Sample: memory CD8+ T cells sorted from blood. As for subset: CD45RO+ cells pooled with CCR7-negative TemRA cells. V is TRBV7-2 and J is TRBJ2-7, with a possible D match to TRBD1 (6 bases). The sequence was collected from a woman in her twenties or thirties in good health. The CDR3 protein is CASSLSVRGYEQYF. The CDR3 DNA is TGTGCCAGCAGCTTATCGGTCAGGGGCTACGAGCAGTACTTC.